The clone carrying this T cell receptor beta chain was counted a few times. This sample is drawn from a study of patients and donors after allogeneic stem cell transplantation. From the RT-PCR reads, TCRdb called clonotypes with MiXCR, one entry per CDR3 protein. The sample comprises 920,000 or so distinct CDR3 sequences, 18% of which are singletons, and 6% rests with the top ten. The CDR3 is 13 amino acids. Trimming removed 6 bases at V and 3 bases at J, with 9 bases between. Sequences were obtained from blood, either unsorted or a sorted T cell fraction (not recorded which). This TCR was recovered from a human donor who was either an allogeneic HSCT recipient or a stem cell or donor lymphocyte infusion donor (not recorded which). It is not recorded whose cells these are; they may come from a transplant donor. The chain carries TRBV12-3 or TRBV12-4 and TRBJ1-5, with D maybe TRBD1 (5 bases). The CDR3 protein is CASSGHLNQPQHF. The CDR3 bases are TGTGCCAGCAGCGGACACCTCAATCAGCCCCAGCATTTT.